These 25 T cell receptor beta chains came from one sample sequenced in a study of regulatory T cells in long-lasting Graves disease. The time point: newly diagnosed GD, antithyroid drugs for less than 3 months. PBMC-extracted RNA yielded the TCR library. Arm-PCR of CDR3 regions with iRepertoire HTBI primers generated TCR beta libraries. Via MiXCR, TCRdb re-called the multiplex PCR reads, giving one row per CDR3 protein. The sample has approximately 490,000 distinct CDR3 sequences, around 16% seen once. This sample also appeared in a second study, on T cells in Graves' hyperthyroidism and ophthalmopathy.

The material sequenced was peripheral blood mononuclear cells (PBMCs), taken at new diagnosis, from a patient treated with antithyroid drugs. Receptors were obtained from a man in his forties with Graves disease.

The rearrangement uses TRBV20-1 and TRBJ2-1; no clear D gene. The length of the CDR3 is 15 residues. The germline V gene encodes CDR1 DFQATT and CDR2 SNEGSKA (reference sequence). Trimming took 7 bases from V and 4 from J, leaving 20 bases between them. CDR3 protein: CSVRPAGPSYNEQFF. The DNA for the CDR3 is TGCAGTGTAAGGCCGGCTGGACCCTCTTACAATGAGCAGTTCTTC.

This clonotype was observed many times. The V and J genes are TRBV5-1 and TRBJ1-6; 10 nucleotides line up with TRBD1. V gave up 4 bases and J gave up 8 bases; unmatched junction bases: 6. The CDR3 covers 15 residues. Per germline, CDR1 SGHRS and CDR2 YFSETQ. The CDR3 sequence: CASSTGQGSDSPLHF. The CDR3 DNA follows: TGCGCCAGCAGCACGGGACAGGGGTCGGATTCACCCCTCCACTTT.

To note about this clonotype: One end of the junction fails to match germline, which may point to a read error. The rearrangement uses TRBV7-3 and TRBJ2-3, with a weak D call TRBD2 (6 bases). Germline V gives CDR1 SGHTA, CDR2 FQGTGA. The CDR3 extends over 17 amino acids. CDR3 sequence reads: CASSTTGSPIYADMQYF. CDR3 coding DNA: TGTGCCAGCAGTACGACCGGGAGCCCCATTTACGCAGATATGCAGTATTTT.

The chain uses TRBV29-1 and TRBJ1-6, with D perhaps matching TRBD1 (6 bases). Germline CDR1 is SQVTM and CDR2 is ANQGSEA. The V and J ends lost 4 bases and 5 bases respectively, with 12 bases between them. The CDR3 is made up of 14 amino acids. The CDR3 nucleotides read TGCAGCGTTGGACAGGCGATAAATAATTCACCCCTCCACTTT. Translating gives CSVGQAINNSPLHF. The full variable domain, its missing parts supplied by reference TRBV29-1 and TRBJ1-6, is SAVISQKPSRDICQRGTSLTIQCQVDSQVTMMFWYRQQPGQSLTLIATANQGSEATYESGFVIDKFPISRPNLTFSTLTVSNMSPEDSSIYLCSVGQAINNSPLHFGNGTRLTVT.

This clonotype came up many times. The chain combines TRBV20-1 with TRBJ2-5; possibly TRBD2 for D (6 bases). V dropped 5 bases and J dropped 4 bases, with 14 bases sitting between them. The CDR3 spans 13 residues. Germline lookup yields CDR1 DFQATT and CDR2 SNEGSKA (reference sequence). The chain's CDR3 is CSAADGRGETQYF. The CDR3, as DNA: TGCAGTGCTGCGGACGGGCGGGGAGAGACCCAGTACTTC.

This clonotype came up a few times. The chain employs TRBV5-5 and TRBJ2-3; TRBD2 is a possible D gene (6 bases). Germline values: CDR1 SGHKS, CDR2 YYEKEE (reference sequence). The CDR3 is made up of 16 amino acids. Between the trimmed V and J ends, which lost 2 bases and 5 bases, there was a span of 18 bases. The CDR3 sequence is CASSFEVRGRGDTQYF. DNA of the CDR3: TGTGCCAGCAGCTTTGAGGTGCGGGGAAGGGGAGATACGCAGTATTTT.

This clonotype was counted ten times or more. The chain combines TRBV7-2 with TRBJ1-5; a weak D match, TRBD1 (6 bases). V was trimmed by 4 bases and J by 6 bases, leaving 10 bases between them. Germline lookup yields CDR1 SGHTA and CDR2 FQGNSA. The CDR3 is 13 residues long. The CDR3 is CASSSDRTQPQHF. CDR3 in DNA: TGTGCCAGCAGCTCCGACAGGACTCAGCCCCAGCATTTT.

This clonotype has a count of ten or more. The chain links TRBV7-6 to TRBJ2-5; 11 bases match TRBD1. V shed 5 bases and J 5 bases; nucleotides not matched to a gene: 10. There are 16 residues in the CDR3. Germline lookup yields CDR1 SGHVS and CDR2 FNYEAQ. The CDR3 here is CASSPPDRGRLETQYF. The CDR3 nucleotides read TGTGCCAGCAGCCCACCGGACAGGGGGCGGCTGGAGACCCAGTACTTC.

This clonotype was counted ten times or more. V usage is TRBV7-9 and J usage is TRBJ2-2, with 8 bases aligning to TRBD2. Germline assignment: CDR1 SEHNR and CDR2 FQNEAQ (reference sequence). CDR3 length equals 15 residues. With 6 bases clipped from V and 1 base from J, the junction kept 4 bases outside the gene matches. The CDR3 region has the DNA TGTGCCAGCAGTGGGCTAGCGGGGAACACCGGGGAGCTGTTTTTT. It specifies CASSGLAGNTGELFF.

The V call is TRBV20-1, the J call TRBJ2-7; D is ambiguous. The CDR3 sequence is 13 residues long. V was trimmed by 5 bases and J by 2 bases, leaving 13 bases between them. Germline V CDR1 and CDR2: DFQATT, SNEGSKA (reference sequence). CDR3 sequence reads: CSAEMSPAYEQYF. The DNA of the CDR3 is TGCAGTGCTGAGATGTCCCCGGCCTACGAGCAGTACTTC.

This clonotype was recorded many times. The rearrangement links TRBV12-3 or TRBV12-4 to TRBJ2-1; perhaps TRBD1 as D (6 bases). The CDR3 runs 15 residues. V gave up 5 bases and J gave up 2 bases, with 13 bases separating them. CDR3 sequence reads: CASSPQGGTYNEQFF. In DNA form, the CDR3 reads TGTGCCAGCAGTCCACAGGGTGGCACCTACAATGAGCAGTTCTTC.

In its sample, this clonotype was seen many times. The chain recombines TRBV10-2 with TRBJ2-7; tentatively, D is TRBD2 (5 bases). V shed 3 bases and J shed 6 bases, with 18 bases lying between them. CDR1 is WSHSY and CDR2 is SAAADI in the germline V gene. The CDR3 is made up of 15 amino acids. CDR3 region: CASSETRASLLEQYF. DNA of the CDR3: TGCGCCAGCAGTGAAACGAGGGCCTCCCTACTCGAGCAGTACTTC.

J is TRBJ2-5 and V is TRBV29-1, with D possibly called TRBD1 or TRBD2 (5 bases each). Germline V gene lookup returns CDR1 SQVTM and CDR2 ANQGSEA. CDR3 length: 12 amino acids. Trimming shortened V by 7 bases and J by 5 bases, and 14 bases separated the two germline ends. The CDR3 DNA follows: TGCAGCGCTCCCTGGGGGTACGAGACCCAGTACTTC. As protein: CSAPWGYETQYF. Full variable domain (rest looked up from reference TRBV29-1 and TRBJ2-5): SAVISQKPSRDICQRGTSLTIQCQVDSQVTMMFWYRQQPGQSLTLIATANQGSEATYESGFVIDKFPISRPNLTFSTLTVSNMSPEDSSIYLCSAPWGYETQYFGPGTRLLVL.

Remarks on this clonotype: A read error may explain this, as a much larger clone is one base away. This chain joins TRBV7-3 and TRBJ1-6; D unclear. V was pared by 4 bases and J by 10 bases, with 14 bases between. CDR3 length equals 14 residues. Looked up from germline, CDR1 is SGHTA and CDR2 is FQGTGA. This chain's CDR3 is CASSSRAKGSPLHF. The DNA for the CDR3 is TGTGCCAGCAGCTCCCGGGCCAAAGGCTCACCCCTCCACTTT.

This clonotype was counted at least ten times. This chain uses TRBV28 with TRBJ2-1, with 9 nucleotides matching TRBD2. V lost 8 bases to trimming and J lost 6 bases; unmatched junction nucleotides: 11. Looked up from germline, CDR1 is MDHEN and CDR2 is SYDVKM. This CDR3 is built from 15 residues. CDR3 sequence reads: CASALGGRAGNEQFF. In DNA form, the CDR3 reads TGTGCCAGCGCTCTCGGCGGGAGGGCCGGCAATGAGCAGTTCTTC.

This clonotype showed up many times. The chain joins TRBV12-3 or TRBV12-4 to TRBJ2-7; 8 bases agree with TRBD1. The V gene end was trimmed by 6 bases and the J gene end by 7 bases; junction bases not matched to a gene: 14. This CDR3 is 15 amino acids long. The CDR3 region is CASSRQGMVAGEQYF. CDR3 DNA sequence: TGTGCCAGCAGCCGACAGGGGATGGTGGCGGGAGAGCAGTACTTC.

This clonotype was picked up a small number of times. The genes are TRBV7-3 and TRBJ2-2, with 10 bases fitting TRBD2. The CDR3 is 18 residues long. The germline V gene encodes CDR1 SGHTA and CDR2 FQGTGA. The V segment lost 1 base and the J segment 1 base; nucleotides outside the gene matches: 6. The CDR3 region is CASSLNRLAGVNTGELFF. The CDR3 coding sequence is TGTGCCAGCAGCTTAAATCGGCTAGCGGGAGTGAACACCGGGGAGCTGTTTTTT.

This clonotype appeared a few times. J is TRBJ2-1 and V is TRBV30, with D perhaps TRBD1 (5 bases). The CDR3 has 14 residues. With 3 bases removed from V and 6 bases from J, the gap between germline ends came to 15 bases. Germline-derived CDR1 and CDR2 are GTSNPN and SVGIG (reference sequence). The CDR3 region is CAWRPPGRTNEQFF. The CDR3 DNA is TGTGCCTGGAGGCCCCCAGGGCGAACCAATGAGCAGTTCTTC. Filled out from reference TRBV30 and TRBJ2-1, the complete variable domain reads SQTIHQWPATLVQPVGSPLSLECTVEGTSNPNLYWYRQAAGRGLQLLFYSVGIGQISSEVPQNLSASRPQDRQFILSSKKLLLSDSGFYLCAWRPPGRTNEQFFGPGTRLTVL.

This clonotype was observed many times. The chain uses TRBV20-1 and TRBJ2-3, with D hard to call. V gave up 5 bases and J gave up 2 bases, with 11 bases separating them. CDR1 and CDR2 (germline): DFQATT, SNEGSKA (reference sequence). The CDR3 extends over 13 amino acids. The CDR3 sequence: CSAAKPPTDTQYF. DNA for the CDR3: TGCAGTGCTGCAAAACCCCCCACAGATACGCAGTATTTT.

This chain links TRBV2 with TRBJ2-1; TRBD2 might be the D (5 bases). Germline V gene data show CDR1 as SNHLY and CDR2 as FYNNEI. The germline V and J ends were trimmed by 2 bases and 2 bases, with 16 bases remaining between them. There are 17 residues in the CDR3. The DNA of the CDR3 is TGTGCCAGCAGTGAACCCACCCCTGAGGGTACCTACAATGAGCAGTTCTTC. Protein product: CASSEPTPEGTYNEQFF.

At least ten counts were recorded for this clonotype. J is TRBJ2-2 and V is TRBV28, with D perhaps matching TRBD1 or TRBD2 (5 bases each). Germline V lookup: CDR1 MDHEN, CDR2 SYDVKM. This CDR3 has 14 residues. Trimming pared 6 bases from V and 4 bases from J, leaving 12 bases between. The CDR3 DNA sequence: TGTGCCAGCAGCTGGGACGGAAGCACCGGGGAGCTGTTTTTT. Encoded protein: CASSWDGSTGELFF. Using reference TRBV28 and TRBJ2-2 for the parts outside the CDR3, the full variable domain is DVKVTQSSRYLVKRTGEKVFLECVQDMDHENMFWYRQDPGLGLRLIYFSYDVKMKEKGDIPEGYSVSREKKERFSLILESASTNQTSMYLCASSWDGSTGELFFGEGSRLTVL.

This clonotype has a count of ten or more. The CDR3 coding sequence is TGTGCCTGGAGTTGGGGGGCTCCCAACAATGAGCAGTTCTTC. As protein: CAWSWGAPNNEQFF. J is TRBJ2-1 and V is TRBV30, with D perhaps being TRBD1 or TRBD2 (6 bases each). CDR1 is GTSNPN, CDR2 SVGIG, per germline (reference sequence). The CDR3 loop spans 14 amino acids. V was trimmed by 2 bases and J by 5 bases, leaving 13 bases between them.

This clonotype has only a few counts. A much larger clone lies a single base off, so this may be a read error. The V gene is TRBV5-1, the J gene TRBJ2-7; 8 bases are a match to TRBD2. This CDR3 region has 14 residues. V was pared by 7 bases and J by 0 bases, with 6 bases of the junction left unmatched. Germline values: CDR1 SGHRS, CDR2 YFSETQ. CDR3: CASREGFHSYEQYF. For the CDR3, the DNA is TGCGCCAGCCGGGAGGGGTTCCACTCCTACGAGCAGTACTTC.

The table lists this clonotype with a few counts. The V and J genes are TRBV12-3 or TRBV12-4 and TRBJ2-5, with no clear D. This CDR3 has 12 amino acids. V was cut by 5 bases and J by 4 bases, with 8 bases left in between. CDR3: CASSPAPETQYF. In DNA form, the CDR3 reads TGTGCCAGCAGTCCGGCGCCAGAGACCCAGTACTTC.

The J gene is TRBJ2-3, the V gene TRBV7-9, with 10 positions matching TRBD2. V lost 1 base, J lost 2 bases, and 6 bases stayed unmatched. The CDR3 covers 17 residues. Per the germline V gene, CDR1 is SEHNR and CDR2 is FQNEAQ (reference sequence). The CDR3 DNA sequence: TGTGCCAGCAGCTTAGGCCGGACTAGCGGAACCACAGATACGCAGTATTTT. Protein: CASSLGRTSGTTDTQYF. Variable domain in full (rest from reference TRBV7-9 and TRBJ2-3): DTGVSQNPRHKITKRGQNVTFRCDPISEHNRLYWYRQTLGQGPEFLTYFQNEAQLEKSRLLSDRFSAERPKGSFSTLEIQRTEQGDSAMYLCASSLGRTSGTTDTQYFGPGTRLTVL.